The rows below give T cell receptor beta chains drawn from one sample of a study of T cells after posttransplantation cyclophosphamide. Clones were read by immunoSEQ multiplex PCR, and TCRdb kept only the in-frame ones, dropping some. Here the sample spans tens of thousands of clones, around 84% being singletons. The specimen was PBMCs. These receptors were taken from a man between 25 and 39 years old with a blood cancer, CMV-positive, and with a related stem cell donor. CDR3s include the opening cysteine and the closing phenylalanine or tryptophan. The D gene is left open where the match is weak. Clone size is shown for a subset of rows, as once, few, many or a class of expanded clone.

J,size,V,D,CDR3,DNA
TRBJ2-3,-,TRBV13,-,CASKLDGRNADTQYF,TGTGCCAGCAAATTAGACGGGAGAAACGCAGATACGCAGTATTTT
TRBJ1-2,-,TRBV5-1,TRBD1,CASSSPGYRQGSSLYSNYGYTF,TGCGCCAGCAGCTCCCCAGGATACCGACAGGGCTCATCGCTTTACTCGAACTATGGCTACACCTTC
TRBJ1-1,-,TRBV18,-,CASSPVPVWNTEAFF,TGTGCCAGCTCACCTGTTCCGGTTTGGAACACTGAAGCTTTCTTT
TRBJ2-2,-,TRBV6-6,-,CASSPGTGELFF,TGTGCCAGCAGCCCAGGGACCGGGGAGCTGTTTTTT
TRBJ1-5,-,TRBV28,-,CASMRSETSNQPQHF,TGTGCCAGCATGCGGTCCGAAACTAGCAATCAGCCCCAGCATTTT
TRBJ2-7,-,TRBV7-7,-,CASSSSRASEQYF,TGTGCCAGCAGTTCTAGCCGGGCAAGCGAGCAGTACTTC
TRBJ2-7,-,TRBV5-4,TRBD1,CASSKGPGQNYEQYF,TGTGCCAGCAGCAAGGGGCCGGGACAGAACTACGAGCAGTACTTC
TRBJ2-1,-,TRBV6-5,-,CASKVDYADNEQFF,TGTGCCAGCAAAGTGGACTACGCTGACAATGAGCAGTTCTTC
TRBJ2-1,-,TRBV7-7,TRBD2,CASSPEGLAGLYNEQFF,TGTGCCAGCAGCCCCGAAGGACTAGCGGGCCTGTACAATGAGCAGTTCTTC
TRBJ2-1,-,TRBV27,-,CASSPGRGRSHNEQFF,TGTGCCAGCAGCCCCGGCAGAGGGAGGTCCCACAATGAGCAGTTCTTC
TRBJ1-1,few,TRBV30,-,CAWSVLSEAFF,TGTGCCTGGAGTGTATTGAGTGAAGCTTTCTTT
TRBJ2-1,-,TRBV7-9,TRBD2,CASSGLAEQFF,TGTGCCAGCAGCGGACTAGCTGAGCAGTTCTTC
TRBJ1-1,-,TRBV7-2,-,CASSLALGGPQAFF,TGTGCCAGCAGCTTAGCGCTGGGGGGGCCTCAAGCTTTCTTT
TRBJ2-5,-,TRBV29-1,-,CSVATQGLGETQYF,TGCAGCGTCGCTACTCAGGGATTAGGAGAGACCCAGTACTTC
TRBJ2-7,-,TRBV19,TRBD2,CASSIVRRQGLPLEQYF,TGTGCCAGTAGTATAGTTAGGCGGCAGGGACTACCCCTTGAACAGTACTTC
TRBJ1-1,-,TRBV28,TRBD1,CASSPGQEMNTEAFF,TGTGCCAGCAGTCCCGGACAGGAAATGAACACTGAAGCTTTCTTT
TRBJ2-3,-,TRBV7-2,TRBD2,CASRPKRLAAYTDTQYF,TGTGCCAGCAGACCTAAGCGACTAGCGGCTTACACAGATACGCAGTATTTT
TRBJ2-7,-,TRBV5-1,TRBD2,CASRTSAGGFYEQYF,TGCGCCAGCAGAACTAGCGCGGGAGGTTTCTACGAGCAGTACTTC
TRBJ2-5,-,TRBV7-8,-,CASSFSVLQETQYF,TGTGCCAGCAGCTTTTCGGTGCTACAAGAGACCCAGTACTTC
TRBJ2-1,once,TRBV7-2,TRBD1,CASSAPDRAWEQFF,TGTGCCAGCAGCGCACCGGACAGGGCGTGGGAGCAGTTCTTC
TRBJ1-3,-,TRBV7-2,-,CASSSRGLDGNTIYF,TGTGCCAGCAGCTCCAGGGGTTTGGACGGAAACACCATATATTTT
TRBJ2-7,once,TRBV14,-,CASSQALFAYEQYF,TGTGCCAGCAGCCAAGCCCTTTTTGCGTACGAGCAGTACTTC
TRBJ2-7,-,TRBV6-5,TRBD2,CASSLRAGGPEEQYF,TGTGCCAGCAGTCTGAGAGCGGGAGGGCCTGAAGAGCAGTACTTC
TRBJ2-3,-,TRBV2,TRBD1,CASRQQGAPTDTQYF,TGTGCCAGCAGACAACAGGGGGCGCCCACAGATACGCAGTATTTT
TRBJ2-1,-,TRBV2,TRBD2,CASRGTSGRAHEQFF,TGTGCCAGCAGGGGGACTAGCGGGAGGGCCCATGAGCAGTTCTTC
TRBJ2-5,-,TRBV5-1,TRBD1,CASSQGTGRETQYF,TGCGCCAGCAGCCAAGGGACAGGGCGAGAGACCCAGTACTTC
TRBJ2-2,-,TRBV6-5,-,CASSYDGPGAGELFF,TGTGCCAGCAGTTATGACGGACCGGGGGCCGGGGAGCTGTTTTTT
TRBJ2-7,few,TRBV30,TRBD2,CAWSQLAGDLDEQYF,TGTGCCTGGAGTCAACTAGCGGGAGATCTCGACGAGCAGTACTTC
TRBJ1-1,-,TRBV28,TRBD1,CASSGSQGEAFF,TGTGCCAGCAGTGGCTCACAGGGGGAAGCTTTCTTT
TRBJ2-5,-,TRBV27,-,CASSRVVQGLYQETQYF,TGTGCCAGCAGTAGGGTAGTCCAGGGGCTGTACCAAGAGACCCAGTACTTC
TRBJ2-2,few,TRBV10-1,TRBD2,CASSGSPRRGRGTGELFF,TGCGCCAGCAGTGGGTCTCCCAGGCGGGGGAGAGGTACCGGGGAGCTGTTTTTT
TRBJ2-2,-,TRBV19,TRBD1,CASPTQIYRGRNTGELFF,TGTGCCAGTCCAACCCAAATTTACAGGGGGAGGAACACCGGGGAGCTGTTTTTT
TRBJ1-1,-,TRBV18,TRBD1,CASSLRDRTEAFF,TGTGCCAGCTCCCTTCGGGACAGGACTGAAGCTTTCTTT
TRBJ1-3,-,TRBV10-2,-,CASSLSGESGNTIYF,TGCGCCAGCAGCCTTTCAGGGGAAAGTGGAAACACCATATATTTT
TRBJ2-2,-,TRBV11-2,-,CASSLDQGAGELFF,TGTGCCAGCAGCTTAGATCAGGGCGCCGGGGAGCTGTTTTTT
TRBJ2-2,-,TRBV2,-,CASSEDTAGLTGELFF,TGTGCCAGCAGTGAAGATACGGCGGGCCTCACCGGGGAGCTGTTTTTT
TRBJ2-4,-,TRBV13,-,CASSYQDIGAKNIQYF,TGTGCCAGCAGCTATCAGGATATTGGAGCCAAAAACATTCAGTACTTC
TRBJ2-3,-,TRBV9,TRBD1,CASSLRQGNTDTQYF,TGTGCCAGCAGCCTAAGACAGGGGAACACAGATACGCAGTATTTT
TRBJ2-1,few,TRBV27,-,CASSPLVSSYNEQFF,TGTGCCAGCAGTCCCCTAGTTAGCTCCTACAATGAGCAGTTCTTC
TRBJ2-2,-,TRBV5-1,-,CASRKQGNTGELFF,TGCGCCAGCAGAAAGCAGGGGAACACCGGGGAGCTGTTTTTT
TRBJ1-1,-,TRBV18,-,CASSPQYEAFF,TGTGCCAGCTCACCTCAGTATGAAGCTTTCTTT
TRBJ2-7,few,TRBV19,-,CASSGETYEQYF,TGTGCCAGTAGTGGGGAGACCTACGAGCAGTACTTC
TRBJ2-7,once,TRBV28,TRBD1,CASSPGTASSYEQYF,TGTGCCAGCAGCCCAGGGACAGCGAGCTCCTACGAGCAGTACTTC
TRBJ1-2,once,TRBV29-1,-,CSVALAGDYGYTF,TGCAGCGTCGCCCTGGCAGGGGACTATGGCTACACCTTC
TRBJ2-1,-,TRBV7-6,TRBD1,CASSLPGQGCFF,TGTGCCAGCAGCTTACCGGGACAGGGATGTTTCTTC
TRBJ1-2,-,TRBV27,TRBD1,CASSWDRSNYGYTF,TGTGCCAGCAGTTGGGACAGATCTAACTATGGCTACACCTTC
TRBJ2-7,-,TRBV25-1,TRBD2,CASRGVSTSGGISYEQYF,TGTGCCAGCAGGGGAGTTTCGACTAGCGGAGGGATCTCCTACGAGCAGTACTTC
TRBJ2-3,-,TRBV29-1,TRBD1,CSATTGRTDTQYF,TGCAGCGCTACGACAGGGCGGACAGATACGCAGTATTTT
TRBJ2-7,-,TRBV11-3,-,CASSAKPGHSYEQYF,TGTGCCAGCAGCGCCAAACCGGGACATTCCTACGAGCAGTACTTC
TRBJ1-4,few,TRBV7-9,TRBD1,CASSRTGGADEKLFF,TGTGCCAGCAGCCGGACAGGGGGCGCGGATGAAAAACTGTTTTTT
TRBJ1-2,-,TRBV19,-,CASSMEATSNYGYTF,TGTGCCAGTAGTATGGAGGCAACTAGCAACTATGGCTACACCTTC
TRBJ2-7,few,TRBV7-3,TRBD2,CASSPPGLVYEQYF,TGTGCCAGCAGCCCACCGGGACTAGTCTACGAGCAGTACTTC
TRBJ2-1,-,TRBV11-2,TRBD2,CASAGTSGSSSYNEQFF,TGTGCCAGCGCCGGGACTAGCGGTTCAAGCTCCTACAATGAGCAGTTCTTC
TRBJ2-1,-,TRBV27,TRBD1,CASSKNRDRGFGQFF,TGTGCCAGCTCGAAAAACCGGGACAGGGGATTTGGTCAGTTCTTC